The clone carrying this T cell receptor (beta chain) was detected a few times. Its antigen remains unidentified. Naive CD8 cells, CD45RO-negative and positively selected for CCR7, excluded terminally differentiated effector memory CD45RA+ cells. The trim removed 7 bases at V and 1 base at J, leaving 4 bases unmatched. Germline loops: CDR1 MDHEN, CDR2 SYDVKM. CDR3 length: 13 residues. The sample originates from a study of shared clonotypes between healthy human individuals. Points from the study as a whole: Clonotypes shared by all four sorted-subset donors had higher generation probabilities than non-shared clonotypes. Naive subsets typically showed greater estimated richness than memory subsets. It was only blood that was sampled, and tissue repertoires likely differ. Clonotype sharing across four donors was observed for around 5% of naive CD4 clonotypes.

The method was immunoSEQ multiplex PCR; TCRdb's version includes in-frame clones alone and lacks a portion of them. The sample holds 1.5 million to 2.5 million clones, about 95% seen once. Sequencing was done on a sample of naive CD8+ T cells sorted from blood. This clonotype was obtained from a man aged 18 to 30 in good health. The rearrangement links TRBV28 to TRBJ2-7; 7 bases match TRBD1. Written as DNA, the CDR3 is TGTGCCAGCACCCTACAGGGGTCCTACGAGCAGTACTTC. Its translation: CASTLQGSYEQYF.